This record looks at one TCR beta chain sequence and its context. What it recognizes is unknown. The data are from a study of human T cells and chemical hapten exposure. Study conclusions and caveats: Patch test score was positively correlated with the counts of PT1 expanded TCRs.

TCRdb reprocessed the RACE reads via MiXCR and lists one record per CDR3 protein. The sample carries 75,000 to 90,000 distinct CDR3 sequences, approximately 10% recorded once. The CDR3 extends over 18 amino acids. Germline values: CDR1 SQVTM, CDR2 ANQGSEA. V was shortened by 1 base and J by 4 bases, with 23 bases between the two germline ends. Regarding time point: patch test 1, 2 weeks after DPC sensitization. Treatment reported: therapeutic diphenylcyclopropenone sensitization with weekly scalp DPC. The source material was whole blood, sampled in connection with sensitization to the hapten diphenylcyclopropenone (DPC). The chain carries TRBV29-1 and TRBJ2-1; maybe TRBD2 (6 bases). The origin of this receptor is a woman aged 55-70 years with alopecia areata. Some clones in this sample may be carry-over from other donors' samples. In nucleotides, the CDR3 is TGCAGCGTTGAAGGGGGACCGGGAGAATGGCCCTCATACAATGAGCAGTTCTTC. Protein sequence: CSVEGGPGEWPSYNEQFF.